This entry is about one T cell receptor beta chain. Its antigen is not yet known. No much larger clone is present one base from it, and per-base qualities are unavailable. The data are from a study of cytomegalovirus exposure and HLA in healthy donors (dated by TCRdb to the late 2010s). Regarding the study in general: An earlier analysis of about 560 of the donors reported approximately 260 Gb of sequence data and approximately 120 million unique TCR beta sequences obtained from approximately 180 million T cells. An early release that covered several hundred HLA-typed donors contained around 300 gigabases of sequencing data and tens of millions of unique TCR sequences. Among the approximately 420 genotyped donors, around 81% belonged to the genetic ancestry cluster associated with self-reported Caucasian donors. The study aimed to test whether signatures of past pathogen exposure could be identified by cataloging public T cell receptors. The study profiled the T cell repertoires of more than 500 subjects by immunosequencing and related them to cytomegalovirus serostatus. Besides the first cohort of about 730 subjects, a separate validation cohort made up of 95 to 150 different subjects was used. The study combined high-throughput TCR immunosequencing, statistical association of individual TCRs with disease status, and machine learning to predict cytomegalovirus infection status. In a later analysis, previously published TCR beta repertoires from some 640 donors were re-analyzed and high-resolution HLA genotyping was added so that TCR occurrence patterns could be studied. Rather than drawing on any new phenotypic data, the later analysis identified candidate immune exposures from TCR beta sequences and the way those sequences occurred across donors. An earlier analysis of around 580 of the donors used high-throughput TCR beta sequencing to judge whether each TCR beta V gene segment behaved as functional or pseudogenic. Donor age, sex, ethnicity and CMV serostatus were compiled together with the repertoire data. In a later genetic analysis, genome-wide SNP genotypes for about three fifths of the 666 donors were used, and that subset was treated as a discovery cohort. Every repertoire in the discovery cohort had been generated on one and the same sequencing platform. HLA typing covered class I and class II loci at four-digit resolution. Typing coverage varied by locus: roughly 629-640 donors for A, B, C, DRB1 and DQB1; approximately 500 for DQA1; about 570 for DPA1; roughly 450 for DPB1. Several DR-DQ haplotypes were handled as single units for association and clustering, since linkage in the cohort was strong. On average, about 200,000 unique TCR beta nucleotide sequences were sequenced per donor among several hundred genotyped donors of the cohort, with 15% to 20% of those sequences being non-productive. The research as a whole found: Because counts were too low, roughly 17 rarely observed V segments, including chromosome 9 orphons, were left out of the earlier analysis of 500 to 750 of the donors. In a later analysis, the rate of TCR association differed among HLA loci, with DRB1 alleles having the most associated TCRs and HLA-C alleles having the fewest. Sequencing depth was assumed to be roughly uniform across donors in the presence/absence analyses, though that assumption may not hold. HLA typing was unavailable for some donors at each locus, so association tests used only the typed subset. According to a later genetic analysis, donors in an Asian-associated ancestry cluster had fewer N-insertions in productive TCRs than the approximately 610-donor mean. A further reported finding was that TCR beta sequences accurately predicted the HLA-A and HLA-B alleles for most subjects in the first cohort. Across donors, most TCR sequences were observed very rarely, whereas some public TCRs were present in many individuals. When HLA alleles, especially DR and DQ, strongly co-occurred, TCR associations were difficult to assign to individual alleles. For the cohort, immune exposure information was limited to CMV serostatus. A few of the identified cytomegalovirus-associated TCR beta chains were confirmed in vitro to be specific for cytomegalovirus antigens. The study gave a list of 150 to 200 TCR beta chains associated with cytomegalovirus. Only TCR beta chains were sequenced in this cohort, and the absence of alpha or paired-chain data limited detectable features. It was suggested by the authors that the approach could potentially be generalized to other disease states and immunological phenotypes. Correlated functional status among segregating V segments might reflect linkage disequilibrium, but an unknown experimental factor could not be ruled out. In a later analysis, HLA-associated TCR beta chains were found to be more clonally expanded and to have lower generation probabilities than equally common non-associated chains. The classifier was reported to diagnose cytomegalovirus status with high specificity and sensitivity in both the original and validation cohorts. Broadly in line with IMGT annotations, most TCR beta V segments showed up in productive rearrangements about 87% or about 30% of the time in an earlier analysis of around 550 of the donors. A group of highly shared sequence variants was considered likely to be a technical artifact of the sequencing pipeline. A later analysis reported that several top co-occurrence clusters appeared linked to parvovirus B19, influenza, CMV and Epstein-Barr virus. A later analysis associated roughly 17,000 TCR beta sequences with specific HLA alleles at a false discovery rate of 0.05. A later analysis found that most CMV-associated TCR beta chains appeared HLA-restricted, with HLA associations seemingly driven largely by CMV exposure. V-gene and J-gene trimming of TCR beta chains was associated with a missense DCLRE1C variant in a later genetic analysis, and the association was replicated in an independent cohort.

The cohort consisted of 650 to 850 healthy bone marrow donors. Cohort members were all nominally healthy when sampled, although unrecorded immune exposures were likely present. The donor was CMV seronegative and was included in the group of 352 seronegative cohort members. A peripheral blood sample was collected from each donor, and TCR beta sequencing was performed on peripheral blood mononuclear cells. The Qiagen DNeasy Blood Extraction Kit was used to extract genomic DNA from the blood cell samples. The protocol used for the library was the immunoSEQ multiplex PCR assay. For the multiplex PCR, a mixture combining 60 forward primers for TCR Vbeta segments and 13 reverse primers for TCR Jbeta segments was used. A multiplex PCR assay on genomic DNA amplified the CDR3 region of rearranged TCR beta genes. On the Illumina HiSeq System, the amplified TCR beta libraries were sequenced as 87-base-pair reads. Regarding the original processing steps: Across the 700 or so repertoires, a later analysis counted tens of millions of unique TCR beta chains, around 11 million of which were shared by at least two donors. Raw reads were error-corrected and collapsed into unique sequences by a nearest-neighbor algorithm in which closely related sequences were merged to remove PCR and sequencing errors. CDR3 sequences were aligned to IMGT reference sequences to assign V, D and J gene segments. Each retained sequence needed at least a six-nucleotide match to both a V gene segment and a J gene segment. Rearrangements were classified as productive when the CDR3 lacked stop codons and remained in frame with V and J, and all other rearrangements were classified as non-productive. Following IMGT convention, CDR3 was defined as the stretch from the second conserved V-encoded cysteine to the conserved J-encoded phenylalanine. The earlier analysis of around 640 of the donors excluded sequences that lacked an unambiguous match to a single V gene segment. An earlier analysis of several hundred of the donors called V segments functional above 56.7% productive rearrangements and segregating when the between-donor standard deviation exceeded 5%. A statistical classification framework was built for diagnosing cytomegalovirus status from the catalog of TCR beta chain sequences. A later analysis assigned V and J genes by comparing TCR nucleotide sequences with IMGT/GENE-DB human TR gene sequences. The TCRdist pipeline was used in a later analysis to assign CDR3 sequences and most-parsimonious VDJ recombination scenarios. In a later analysis, each TCR beta chain was defined by its CDR3 amino acid sequence together with its V-gene family, and reads lacking a unique V-gene family were excluded. In a later analysis, nearly 600 highly shared, low-generation-probability nucleotide sequences were removed to address suspected cross-contamination and a sequencing artifact. In a later analysis, a clonal expansion index was calculated for each public chain from normalized within-repertoire ranks of inferred template counts. In a later analysis, generation probabilities were computed using a VDJ recombination model fitted to out-of-frame rearrangements, and the results were checked against IGoR. A later analysis scored TCR-TCR, TCR-HLA and TCR-CMV co-occurrence with hypergeometric tests, applying a repertoire-size bias correction to TCR pairs. A later analysis estimated false discovery rates by permuting HLA or CMV assignments 20 times. In a later analysis, co-occurring TCRs were grouped using DBSCAN, and TCRdist sequence similarity was added for clustering within HLA-allele-positive subsets. Co-occurrence clustering excluded repertoires with fewer than 30,000 or more than 120,000 public chains, plus five with anomalous nucleotide sharing. Imported from immuneACCESS, the table was reduced by TCRdb to in-frame sequences with V and J called. These copies leave out some clones; in studies compared against another copy, an unresolved V gene accounts for under half, and the cause of the remainder is not known. For V, J and clone size, that table is used; D and trimming come from the DNA. For this sample there are approximately 150,000 clones; roughly 74% appear just once. The ten largest clones add up to around 3.4% of the sample.

The clonotype comes from a man between 35 and 55 years old in good health and CMV-seronegative. The material sequenced was PBMCs.

This receptor carries the CDR3 CAISEGGYWAYEQYF. The DNA sequence is TGTGCCATCAGTGAGGGGGGCTACTGGGCCTACGAGCAGTACTTC. The chain uses TRBV10-3 and TRBJ2-7, and possibly TRBD1, on 6 matching bases. CDR1 is given as ENHRY and CDR2 as SYGVKD, both from the germline V gene. There are 15 amino acids in the CDR3, from cysteine to phenylalanine inclusive. The entry retains the CDR3 DNA only, 45 bases that are in frame from base 1. Cut back by 2 bases and 2 bases, the V and J ends lie 13 bases apart.